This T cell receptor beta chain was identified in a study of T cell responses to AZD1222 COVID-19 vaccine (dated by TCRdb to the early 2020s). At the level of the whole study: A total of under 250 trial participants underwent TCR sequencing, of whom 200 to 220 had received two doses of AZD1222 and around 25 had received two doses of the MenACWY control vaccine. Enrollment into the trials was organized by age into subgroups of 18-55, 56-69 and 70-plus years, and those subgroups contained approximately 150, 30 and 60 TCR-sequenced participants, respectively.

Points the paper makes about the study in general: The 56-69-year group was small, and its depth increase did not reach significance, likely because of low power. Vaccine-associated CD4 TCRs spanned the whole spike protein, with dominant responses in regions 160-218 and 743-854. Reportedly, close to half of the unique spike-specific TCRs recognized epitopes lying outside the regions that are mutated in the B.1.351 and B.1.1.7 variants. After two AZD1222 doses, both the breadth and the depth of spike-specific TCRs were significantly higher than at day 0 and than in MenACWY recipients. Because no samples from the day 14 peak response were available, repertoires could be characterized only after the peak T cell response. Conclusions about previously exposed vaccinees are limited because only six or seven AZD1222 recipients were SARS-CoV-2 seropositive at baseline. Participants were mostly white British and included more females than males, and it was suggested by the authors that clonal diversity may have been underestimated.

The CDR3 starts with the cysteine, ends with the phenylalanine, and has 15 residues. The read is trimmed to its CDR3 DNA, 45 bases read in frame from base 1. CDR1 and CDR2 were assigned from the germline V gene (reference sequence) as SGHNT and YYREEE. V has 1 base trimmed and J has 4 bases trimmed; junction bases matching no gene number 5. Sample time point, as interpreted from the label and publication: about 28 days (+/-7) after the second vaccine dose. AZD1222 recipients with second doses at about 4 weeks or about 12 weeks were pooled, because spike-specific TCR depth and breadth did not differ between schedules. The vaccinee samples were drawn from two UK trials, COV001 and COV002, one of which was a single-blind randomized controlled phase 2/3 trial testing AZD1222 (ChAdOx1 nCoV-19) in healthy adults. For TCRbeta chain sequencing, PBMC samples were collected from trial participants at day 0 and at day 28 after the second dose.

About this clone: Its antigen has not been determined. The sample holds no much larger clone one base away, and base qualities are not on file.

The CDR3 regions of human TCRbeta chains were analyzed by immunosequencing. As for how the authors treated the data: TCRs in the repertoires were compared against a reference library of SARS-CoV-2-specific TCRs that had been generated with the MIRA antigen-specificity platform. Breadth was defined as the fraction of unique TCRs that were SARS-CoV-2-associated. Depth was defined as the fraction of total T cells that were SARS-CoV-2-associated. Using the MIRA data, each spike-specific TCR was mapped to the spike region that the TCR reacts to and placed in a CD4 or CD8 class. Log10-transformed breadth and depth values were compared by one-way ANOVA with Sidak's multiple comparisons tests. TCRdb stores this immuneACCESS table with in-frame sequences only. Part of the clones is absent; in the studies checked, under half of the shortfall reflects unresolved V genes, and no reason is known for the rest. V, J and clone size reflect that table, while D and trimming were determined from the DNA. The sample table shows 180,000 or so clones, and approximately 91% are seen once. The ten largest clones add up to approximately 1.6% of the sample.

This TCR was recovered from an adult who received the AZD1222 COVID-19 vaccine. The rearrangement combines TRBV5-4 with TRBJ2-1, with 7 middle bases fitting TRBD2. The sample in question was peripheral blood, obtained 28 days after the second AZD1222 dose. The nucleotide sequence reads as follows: TGTGCCAGCAGCTTGTCTAGCGGAGTTTACAATGAGCAGTTCTTC. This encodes CASSLSSGVYNEQFF.